One TCR beta chain is described in this entry. The CDR3 sequence is 13 residues long. In germline, CDR1 is SGHTA, CDR2 FQGNSA. The ends were cut back, 2 bases at V and 8 bases at J, with 9 bases in the middle. This sample is drawn from a study of shared clonotypes between healthy human individuals. Across the whole study: There were three CD4 naive, three CD4 memory, two CD8 naive and one CD8 memory plates per donor.

TCRdb's copy holds only in-frame clones and misses some; the assay was immunoSEQ multiplex PCR. Seen here are about 1.9 million clones, just over 90% observed once, and the top ten hold more than 1.5%. The naive CD8 fraction comprised CD45RO-negative cells positively selected for CCR7 and excluded terminally differentiated effector memory CD45RA+ cells. The clonotype was recovered from a man between 18 and 29 years old in good health. Some clones in this sample may be carry-over from other donors' samples. The sample was naive CD8+ T cells from PBMCs. The chain has TRBV7-2 and TRBJ1-4, with D unresolved. This CDR3 is CASSLIVGEKLFF. In nucleotides, the CDR3 is TGTGCCAGCAGCTTAATCGTAGGAGAAAAACTGTTTTTT.